These T cell receptor beta chains were read from a single sample in a study of blood T cell repertoires in COVID-19. This table comes from immunoSEQ multiplex PCR, and its TCRdb copy is limited to in-frame clones, with some not included. The table includes about 220,000 clones, about 80% detected once. The specimen was PBMCs or T cells enriched from blood (not recorded which). The receptors originated from a middle-aged man who had recovered from COVID-19. Each CDR3 is given with its conserved first and last residue. D genes are given only for firm matches. Rows may omit the clone size; those that give it use once, few, many or a size class.

length	size	J	D	V	DNA	CDR3
16	few	TRBJ2-7	TRBD1	TRBV24-1	TGTGCCACCAGTGATCTCGGGACAGGGAGCATCGACGAGCAGTACTTC	CATSDLGTGSIDEQYF
13	NA	TRBJ2-7	TRBD1	TRBV13	TGTGCCAGCAGCAGGCCGGGACAGCCACGCTTGTACTTC	CASSRPGQPRLYF
15	NA	TRBJ2-7	NA	TRBV2	TGTGCCAGCAGTTATGACAGGTTCTACTCCTACGAGCAGTACTTC	CASSYDRFYSYEQYF
14	NA	TRBJ2-7	NA	TRBV7-2	TGTGCCAGCAGCACCGATACGGGAGCCTACGAGCAGTACTTC	CASSTDTGAYEQYF
13	NA	TRBJ1-4	NA	TRBV28	TGTGCCAGCCGTGCAGGGGTTATTGAAAAACTGTTTTTT	CASRAGVIEKLFF
15	NA	TRBJ2-5	TRBD2	TRBV5-1	TGCGCCAGCAGCGCCCCTAGCGGGGGCATCGAGACCCAGTACTTC	CASSAPSGGIETQYF
14	NA	TRBJ1-1	NA	TRBV5-1	TGCGCCAGCAGCTTTCAGGAATTACACACTGAAGCTTTCTTT	CASSFQELHTEAFF
14	few	TRBJ1-4	TRBD1	TRBV19	TGTGCCAGTAGGAATGGACAGGGTGGCGAAAAACTGTTTTTT	CASRNGQGGEKLFF
15	NA	TRBJ2-6	NA	TRBV28	TGTGCCAGCACTAAAACAGGGTCTGGGGCCAACGTCCTGACTTTC	CASTKTGSGANVLTF
14	few	TRBJ2-3	TRBD1	TRBV29-1	TGCAGCGCCGCGACAGGGGGCTACACAGATACGCAGTATTTT	CSAATGGYTDTQYF
12	NA	TRBJ2-7	TRBD1	TRBV28	TGTGCCAGCAGTTTAACCTCCGGACAGGGAGTCTTC	CASSLTSGQGVF
17	once	TRBJ1-2	TRBD1	TRBV4-1	TGCGCCAGCAGCCGAACCCAGGTCCAGGGGGCCTCAGCTGGCTACACCTTC	CASSRTQVQGASAGYTF
14	few	TRBJ2-7	TRBD2	TRBV9	TGTGCCAGCAGCGTGGAGGGACTAGCTGGCGAGCAGTACTTC	CASSVEGLAGEQYF
16	NA	TRBJ2-5	TRBD1	TRBV6-5	TGTGCCAGCAGTTACCTTACCGGGACAGACCAAGAGACCCAGTACTTC	CASSYLTGTDQETQYF
15	NA	TRBJ1-5	TRBD1	TRBV24-1	TGTGCCATCGGGACAGGGGAGGCGAGCAATCAGCCCCAGCATTTT	CAIGTGEASNQPQHF
16	few	TRBJ2-1	TRBD2	TRBV5-1	TGCGCCAGCAGCTTAAACCTAGCGGGGGTCCTAAAGGAGCAGTTCTTC	CASSLNLAGVLKEQFF
14	NA	TRBJ1-2	NA	TRBV7-2	TGTGCCAGCAGCCCCCGGACAGCTCATGTTGGCTACACCTTC	CASSPRTAHVGYTF
14	NA	TRBJ1-4	NA	TRBV2	TGTGCCAGCACGTGGGAGTCCTCTAATGAAAAACTGTTTTTT	CASTWESSNEKLFF
13	NA	TRBJ2-6	NA	TRBV7-3	TGTGCCAGCAGCCTGGCAGGGGCCAACGTCCTGACTTTC	CASSLAGANVLTF
15	NA	TRBJ1-4	TRBD1	TRBV18	TGTGCCAGCTCACGAACAGGGGGAGTTAATGAAAAACTGTTTTTT	CASSRTGGVNEKLFF
13	few	TRBJ2-7	NA	TRBV28	TGTGCCAGCGATACCCCCAGGGCCCCAGAGCAGTACTTC	CASDTPRAPEQYF
17	NA	TRBJ2-1	NA	TRBV24-1	TGTGCCACCAGTGATCCCTCACCCGAGAACCTGTACAATGAGCAGTTCTTC	CATSDPSPENLYNEQFF
15	NA	TRBJ1-1	NA	TRBV13	TGTGCCAGCAGCTTACCCCAAGGGAGAGGAGGTGAAGCTTTCTTT	CASSLPQGRGGEAFF
13	few	TRBJ1-2	NA	TRBV7-9	TGTGCCAGCAGCTTCGGCAGGGTTGGTGGCTACACCTTC	CASSFGRVGGYTF
11	NA	TRBJ1-6	NA	TRBV11-2	TGTGCCAGCAGCTCCTATTCACCCCTCCACTTT	CASSSYSPLHF
18	once	TRBJ2-5	TRBD2	TRBV18	TGTGCCAGCTCACGGGGACTAGCGGGGGGAAGAAGCGAAGAGACCCAGTACTTC	CASSRGLAGGRSEETQYF
13	NA	TRBJ1-1	NA	TRBV7-2	TGTGCCAGCAGCCCTAACCCTAACACTGAAGCTTTCTTT	CASSPNPNTEAFF
14	NA	TRBJ2-1	NA	TRBV7-6	TGTGCCAGCAGCATGACTATCTCCTACAATGAGCAGTTCTTC	CASSMTISYNEQFF
14	few	TRBJ2-1	TRBD1	TRBV11-3	TGTGCCAGCAGCCCAAGGACAGGGGGCAGTGAGCAGTTCTTC	CASSPRTGGSEQFF
13	NA	TRBJ2-5	NA	TRBV6-5	TGTGCCAGCTGGCGGTCGGGTGTAGAGACCCAGTACTTC	CASWRSGVETQYF
14	few	TRBJ1-2	NA	TRBV5-4	TGTGCCAGCAGCTTTGGCAGGGAATTGTATGGCTACACCTTC	CASSFGRELYGYTF
17	NA	TRBJ2-1	TRBD1	TRBV7-9	TGTGCCAGCAGCTTAGCGCACTGGGACAGGGATGACAATGAGCAGTTCTTC	CASSLAHWDRDDNEQFF
16	NA	TRBJ2-1	TRBD2	TRBV9	TGTGCCAGCAGCGCGCGTCCGGGACTAGTCAAACATGAGCAGTTCTTC	CASSARPGLVKHEQFF
14	NA	TRBJ1-6	TRBD1	TRBV11-2	TGTGCCAGCAGCTTGGGACAGGGGGCTTCACCCCTCCACTTT	CASSLGQGASPLHF
15	NA	TRBJ1-1	TRBD1	TRBV19	TGTGCCAGTCGTAAGGAGGACAGGGAGTGGACTGAAGCTTTCTTT	CASRKEDREWTEAFF
14	few	TRBJ2-2	NA	TRBV9	TGTGCCAGCAGCGTAGAACCTAGCGCCGGGGAGCTGTTTTTT	CASSVEPSAGELFF
16	NA	TRBJ1-1	NA	TRBV3-1/TRBV3-2	TGTGCCAGCAGTCGAAGCCTCGGGGGTATGAACACTGAAGCTTTCTTT	CASSRSLGGMNTEAFF
16	NA	TRBJ1-2	TRBD1	TRBV24-1	TGTGCCACCAGTGATGAAACCGGGACAGTGCCTTTTGGCTACACCTTC	CATSDETGTVPFGYTF
14	NA	TRBJ2-5	NA	TRBV5-6	TGTGCCAGCAGCTTTGACAGGCTCCAAGAGACCCAGTACTTC	CASSFDRLQETQYF
13	NA	TRBJ2-7	TRBD1	TRBV3-1/TRBV3-2	TGTGCCAGCACCTCGACAGGGGGCTACGAGCAGTACTTC	CASTSTGGYEQYF
14	NA	TRBJ2-1	TRBD1	TRBV7-9	TGTGCCAGCAGCCGACTGGGACAGATCAATGAGCAGTTCTTC	CASSRLGQINEQFF
15	NA	TRBJ2-7	NA	TRBV5-4	TGTGCCAGCAGCTTGGGCTACCGAGCTGACTACGAGCAGTACTTC	CASSLGYRADYEQYF
12	NA	TRBJ1-1	NA	TRBV28	TGTGCCAGCAGTTCGCGGACAAATGAAGCTTTCTTT	CASSSRTNEAFF
15	NA	TRBJ1-6	NA	TRBV6-5	TGTGCCAGCAGTTATCGGGAGGGCCATAATTCACCCCTCCACTTT	CASSYREGHNSPLHF
14	NA	TRBJ1-2	NA	TRBV6-2/TRBV6-3	TGTGCCAGCAGTTACGCAGGGTCCGACTATGGCTACACCTTC	CASSYAGSDYGYTF
15	NA	TRBJ1-6	TRBD1	TRBV6-1	TGTGCCAGCAGTGAGCGACAGGGGGCCGTTTCACCCCTCCACTTT	CASSERQGAVSPLHF
14	NA	TRBJ2-7	NA	TRBV6-5	TGTGCCACCTCCCAGGGGACCCCGCCGTACGAGCAGTACTTC	CATSQGTPPYEQYF
14	NA	TRBJ1-3	TRBD1	TRBV30	TGTGCCTGGGGGACAGGGGGCTCTGGAAACACCATATATTTT	CAWGTGGSGNTIYF
14	once	TRBJ2-2	NA	TRBV7-7	TGTGCCAGCAGCTCATACAAGAACACCGGGGAGCTGTTTTTT	CASSSYKNTGELFF
14	NA	TRBJ1-3	NA	TRBV5-4	TGTGCCAGCAGCTACACAGGGTCCGGAAACACCATATATTTT	CASSYTGSGNTIYF
15	NA	TRBJ1-4	TRBD1	TRBV7-9	TGTGCCAGCAGCTTAGCTGGGACAGGGGATGAAAAACTGTTTTTT	CASSLAGTGDEKLFF
15	NA	TRBJ2-7	NA	TRBV5-6	TGTGCCAGCAGCTTTCGTAGCGGTTACCTCTACGAGCAGTACTTC	CASSFRSGYLYEQYF
14	NA	TRBJ1-2	TRBD1	TRBV10-2	TGCGCCAGCAGTGGGACAGGGGGCTCATATGGCTACACCTTC	CASSGTGGSYGYTF